This TCR beta chain was profiled in a study of cytomegalovirus exposure and HLA in healthy donors. Overall study results and limits: Per a later analysis, about 17,000 TCR beta sequences showed association with HLA alleles at 0.05 false discovery rate. Sequencing had likely introduced a cluster of highly shared sequence variants as an artifact. Follow-up analysis later connected one missense variant in DCLRE1C with trimming of TCR beta V- and J-genes.

The germline V and J ends were trimmed by 5 bases and 0 bases, with 13 bases remaining between them. The CDR3 runs to 15 residues. Germline loops: CDR1 SGHTA, CDR2 FQGNSA. This PCR relied on a set of 60 Vbeta primers and 13 Jbeta primers. How the authors handled the data: Approximately 12 million of roughly 81 million unique TCR beta chains were shared, per a later count. TCRdb's copy holds only in-frame clones and misses some; the assay was immunoSEQ multiplex PCR. Clone size and V and J calls were adopted from that table, with D and trimming inferred from the DNA. Its listing shows about 140,000 clones. To note about this clone: Its antigen is unknown.

Sequenced input: PBMCs. This chain joins TRBV7-2 and TRBJ1-1, with D hard to call. The TCR sequence derives from a man aged 40-55 years in good health and CMV-seronegative. This CDR3 reads CASSPSGGLNTEAFF. CDR3 DNA: TGTGCCAGCAGCCCGTCGGGAGGTTTGAACACTGAAGCTTTCTTT.